This is a list of T cell receptor beta chains from one sample in a study of Siglec-9 on CD8 T cells in melanoma. TCRdb's table, derived via immunoSEQ multiplex PCR, lists solely in-frame clones and lacks some. Among tens of thousands of clones listed, 75% to 85% were seen once. What was sequenced was Siglec-9- CD8+ T cells sorted from blood. These receptors came from a human donor in good health. CDR3s include the opening cysteine and the closing phenylalanine or tryptophan. Each record gives: D gene, V gene, clone size, J gene, CDR3 DNA, CDR3 protein. D genes are given only for firm matches. Clone size is shown for a subset of rows, as once, few, many or a class of expanded clone.

NA,TRBV2,few,TRBJ2-1,TGTGCCAGCAGCGACGGGAGTATAGCCCCAAATGAGCAGTTCTTC,CASSDGSIAPNEQFF
TRBD1,TRBV30,NA,TRBJ2-1,TGTGCCTGGGACGGGACAGGGCGCGATGAGCAGTTCTTC,CAWDGTGRDEQFF
TRBD1,TRBV25-1,NA,TRBJ1-1,TGTGCCAGCAGCCCCCGGACAGGCGGGACTGAAGCTTTCTTT,CASSPRTGGTEAFF
NA,TRBV19,NA,TRBJ1-5,TGTGCCAGTAGTATATTCGGGGTAAATCAGCCCCAGCATTTT,CASSIFGVNQPQHF
NA,TRBV27,once,TRBJ1-2,TGTGCCAGCGGCCGACCACAGGGCTATGGCTACACCTTC,CASGRPQGYGYTF
NA,TRBV4-1,few,TRBJ1-1,TGCGCCAGCAGCCAAAAGCGGGGTATGAACACTGAAGCTTTCTTT,CASSQKRGMNTEAFF
NA,TRBV10-1,NA,TRBJ2-1,TGCGCCAGCAGTGAGAGGGCTTTGCCCTACAATGAGCAGTTCTTC,CASSERALPYNEQFF
NA,TRBV6-1,NA,TRBJ2-1,TGTGCCAGCAGTGAAGACAGGGACTCCTACAATGAGCAGTTCTTC,CASSEDRDSYNEQFF
NA,TRBV7-9,NA,TRBJ2-1,TGTGCCAGCGGGCCTTGGGGGGTGACCTACAATGAGCAGTTCTTC,CASGPWGVTYNEQFF
NA,TRBV28,medium-sized,TRBJ1-5,TGTGCCAGCAGTTTCGGGGTGGGGCCCCAGCATTTT,CASSFGVGPQHF
TRBD1,TRBV6-5,NA,TRBJ2-7,TGTGCCAGCAGTTACTCTCGGCAGGGGGCGTCATCGGAGCAGTACTTC,CASSYSRQGASSEQYF
TRBD2,TRBV6-5,NA,TRBJ2-7,TGTGCCAGCAGATCCGGGACTAGCGTAAGATACGAGCAGTACTTC,CASRSGTSVRYEQYF
NA,TRBV27,once,TRBJ1-5,TGTGCCAGCAGTTTGTCGGGGGGAGGCAATCAGCCCCAGCATTTT,CASSLSGGGNQPQHF
NA,TRBV5-6,few,TRBJ1-1,TGTGCCAGCAGCTTGGGAGGGGCAGTTGAAGCTTTCTTT,CASSLGGAVEAFF
NA,TRBV27,NA,TRBJ1-2,TGTGCCAGCAGTCCCTATCTTGGGTCCAACTATGGCTACACCTTC,CASSPYLGSNYGYTF
NA,TRBV7-9,NA,TRBJ2-7,TGTGCCAGCAGTAACCCCAGGGGGGACCACTACGAGCAGTACTTC,CASSNPRGDHYEQYF
NA,TRBV15,NA,TRBJ2-2,TGTGCCACCAGCAGAGATAGTTTCCAGGAGCTCGGCGCCCGGAGACGAGGGAACACCGGGGAGCTGTTTTTT,CATSRDSFQELGARRRGNTGELFF
NA,TRBV6-5,NA,TRBJ1-5,TGTGCCAGCAGTTACTACAGGGCTGGTCAGCCCCAGCATTTT,CASSYYRAGQPQHF
NA,TRBV10-2,NA,TRBJ1-5,TGCGCCAGCAGTGAGTCGACAGGAATACAGGGTGGCAATCAGCCCCAGCATTTT,CASSESTGIQGGNQPQHF
NA,TRBV28,NA,TRBJ1-1,TGTGCCAGCAGCTTTCGAAGGTACGGGGGGGAGGACACTGAAGCTTTCTTT,CASSFRRYGGEDTEAFF
NA,TRBV27,NA,TRBJ2-3,TGTGCCAGCAGTATGGGGGATACGCAGTATTTT,CASSMGDTQYF
NA,TRBV7-8,NA,TRBJ1-4,TGTGCCAGCAGCCCCGGGGGGGGGCTAAGTGAAAAACTGTTTTTT,CASSPGGGLSEKLFF